This TCR beta chain was captured in a study of PD-L1 blockade in urothelial cancer. Study overall: Starting in about 2014, patients were given atezolizumab (1,200 mg intravenously every 3 weeks). Males with urothelial cancer arising in the bladder constituted about 90% of the roughly 30 patients. Patients arrived having already received 0 to 3 prior chemotherapy regimens. When blood samples were assessed, the median T cell count was some 150,000.

The CDR3 consists of 15 residues. With V trimmed by 1 base and J by 5 bases, 2 bases remained unmatched. Per germline, CDR1 SGHRS and CDR2 YFSETQ. Described time point: pretreatment peripheral blood. The protocol was immunoSEQ multiplex PCR, while the TCRdb copy is restricted to in-frame clones and leaves out a portion. The repertoire holds roughly 56,000 clones, with about 86% as singletons. This sample comprised PBMCs, obtained around atezolizumab (anti-PD-L1) treatment. This receptor was identified in a man aged 55 to 70 with urothelial cancer. This chain joins TRBV5-1 and TRBJ2-7; TRBD2 agrees at 14 bases. The CDR3 DNA is TGCGCCAGCAGCTTGATGGGACTAGCGGGAGACGAGCAGTACTTC. Amino acids: CASSLMGLAGDEQYF.